Following are 22 T cell receptor beta chains from one sample sequenced in a study of graft-versus-host responses after intestinal transplantation. TCRdb's table, derived via immunoSEQ multiplex PCR, lists solely in-frame clones and lacks some. Here the sample spans approximately 50,000 clones, roughly 84% being singletons. No antigens are known for them. The sample in question was unstimulated CD4+ T cells sorted from spleen or lymph node cells, obtained before transplant. These receptors were collected from a human donor who was the organ donor for an intestinal transplant.

This clone is a singleton in its sample. The rearrangement links TRBV18 to TRBJ2-3, with 7 positions matching TRBD1. J lost 5 bases, V lost 1 base, and 3 bases had no gene match. Germline V gene lookup returns CDR1 KGHSH and CDR2 LQKENI. The CDR3 runs 14 residues. CDR3 sequence reads: CASSPLGGVDTQYF. The CDR3 DNA is TGTGCCAGCTCACCACTAGGGGGCGTAGATACGCAGTATTTT.

This chain joins TRBV7-8 and TRBJ1-4; D unclear. CDR3 size: 13 residues. Between the trimmed V and J ends, which lost 1 base and 8 bases, there was a span of 8 bases. Germline V gives CDR1 SGHVS, CDR2 FQNEAQ. CDR3: CASSLEGLEKLFF. In DNA form, the CDR3 reads TGTGCCAGCAGCTTAGAAGGACTAGAAAAACTGTTTTTT.

CDR3 in DNA: TGTGCCTGGAGTGGCGGGACTAGCCTTTCCAATGAGCAGTTCTTC. Translated: CAWSGGTSLSNEQFF. V gene TRBV30 combines with J gene TRBJ2-1, with 9 nucleotides matching TRBD2. Looked up from germline, CDR1 is GTSNPN and CDR2 is SVGIG (reference sequence). V gave up 1 base and J gave up 6 bases; unmatched junction bases: 7. The CDR3 spans 15 residues.

The V call is TRBV5-1, the J call TRBJ2-1; 10 bases map to TRBD2. The germline V gene has CDR1 SGHRS and CDR2 YFSETQ. The trim removed 2 bases at V and 6 bases at J, leaving 2 bases unmatched. CDR3 length: 14 residues. The CDR3 coding sequence is TGCGCCAGCAGCTTTCTAGCGGGAGTCAATGAGCAGTTCTTC. Translation: CASSFLAGVNEQFF.

This clone was detected only once. The V gene is TRBV10-1, the J gene TRBJ1-1; TRBD1 might be the D (5 bases). Per germline, CDR1 WNHNN and CDR2 SYGVQD (reference sequence). Trimming took 4 bases from V and 2 from J, leaving 14 bases between them. The CDR3 covers 15 residues. The DNA for the CDR3 is TGCGCCAGCAGTGTCACAGGCCTTATTAACACTGAAGCTTTCTTT. Translating it yields CASSVTGLINTEAFF.

The chain joins TRBV9 to TRBJ1-5; D is uncertain. CDR3 length: 15 amino acids. V was clipped by 0 bases and J by 0 bases, with 7 bases between them. Per germline, CDR1 SGDLS and CDR2 YYNGEE. CDR3 residues: CASSVGGDSNQPQHF. The CDR3 DNA follows: TGTGCCAGCAGCGTAGGGGGAGATAGCAATCAGCCCCAGCATTTT.

V is TRBV19 and J is TRBJ2-5, with 7 bases that match TRBD1. Germline V gene data show CDR1 as LNHDA and CDR2 as SQIVND (reference sequence). There are 16 residues in the CDR3. V was clipped by 7 bases and J by 4 bases; unmatched bases: 15. CDR3 residues: CASTKGTGQWRETQYF. CDR3 nucleotides: TGTGCCAGTACCAAGGGGACGGGACAGTGGCGAGAGACCCAGTACTTC.

This clone has only one observation. The chain employs TRBV2 and TRBJ1-2; TRBD1 matches 11 bases. The CDR3 covers 15 residues. J lost 6 bases, V lost 5 bases, and 8 bases had no gene match. Germline V gives CDR1 SNHLY, CDR2 FYNNEI. For the CDR3, the DNA is TGTGCCAGCAGTTATATAGGGACAGGGGGAGATGGCTACACCTTC. Residues: CASSYIGTGGDGYTF.

This chain joins TRBV7-2 and TRBJ2-7; possibly TRBD1 or TRBD2 for D (5 bases each). The CDR3 loop spans 13 amino acids. Germline V gene lookup returns CDR1 SGHTA and CDR2 FQGNSA. V shed 3 bases and J shed 7 bases, with 13 bases lying between them. CDR3 in DNA: TGTGCCAGCAGCTTCGGGACCAATCGGGAGCAGTACTTC. It translates to CASSFGTNREQYF.

Comments on this clone: Other DNA sequences in the sample encode the same CDR3. The J gene is TRBJ2-7, the V gene TRBV15, with 10 bases aligning to TRBD2. Losses at the gene ends were 1 base for V and 6 bases for J; bases not matched to a gene: 9. This CDR3 is 16 amino acids long. Germline-derived CDR1 and CDR2 are LNHNV and YYDKDF (reference sequence). The CDR3 spells CATSRGSAGGKGEQYF. CDR3 DNA sequence: TGTGCCACCAGCAGAGGTTCAGCGGGAGGGAAGGGCGAGCAGTACTTC.

This chain connects TRBV21-1 to TRBJ2-2; the tabulated D call, TRBD1, remains unverified against the DNA. TRBV21-1 is a documented pseudogene. The CDR3 runs to 13 residues. The CDR3 reads CAGSRLNTGELFF. The CDR3 DNA reads TGTGCCGGCAGCAGGCTCAACACCGGGGAGCTGTTTTTT.

This clone was recorded only once. The rearrangement joins TRBV19 to TRBJ2-7; 8 bases line up with TRBD2. Trimming removed 1 base from V and 2 bases from J; junction bases left unmatched: 4. Germline-derived CDR1 and CDR2 are LNHDA and SQIVND (reference sequence). The CDR3 has 15 amino acids. The CDR3 DNA sequence: TGTGCCAGTAGTATAGTGGGAGCGGGGGCCTACGAGCAGTACTTC. It is translated as CASSIVGAGAYEQYF.

The V gene is TRBV10-3, the J gene TRBJ2-2, with D maybe TRBD1 (6 bases). Germline CDR1 reads ENHRY; CDR2 reads SYGVKD. Trimming took 4 bases from V and 1 from J, leaving 10 bases between them. The CDR3 is made up of 15 amino acids. CDR3 nucleotide sequence: TGTGCCATCAGTGGGGGACAATTGAACACCGGGGAGCTGTTTTTT. Translation gives CAISGGQLNTGELFF.

The CDR3 nucleotides read TGTGCCAGTAAGTCCTGGGACGGCCATTACGAGCAGTACTTC. Its translation: CASKSWDGHYEQYF. This chain joins TRBV19 and TRBJ2-7; D is perhaps TRBD1 or TRBD2 (5 bases each). V gave up 7 bases and J gave up 4 bases, with 17 bases separating them. Germline loops: CDR1 LNHDA, CDR2 SQIVND (reference sequence). The CDR3 has 14 amino acids.

This clone was detected only once. The chain combines TRBV10-3 with TRBJ2-7; 7 bases map to TRBD1. J lost 3 bases, V lost 7 bases, and 12 bases had no gene match. Germline lookup yields CDR1 ENHRY and CDR2 SYGVKD. This CDR3 region has 15 residues. CDR3 amino acids: CAITDRVPPYYEQYF. Here the CDR3 DNA reads TGTGCCATCACAGACAGGGTTCCCCCCTACTACGAGCAGTACTTC.

The chain uses TRBV29-1 and TRBJ2-7; 10 bases agree with TRBD2. The CDR3 consists of 15 residues. The V and J ends lost 3 bases and 3 bases, in that order; junction bases with no gene match: 8. Germline CDR1 is SQVTM and CDR2 is ANQGSEA. CDR3 loop: CSVDVPAGGFYEQYF. CDR3 coding DNA: TGCAGCGTTGACGTCCCAGCGGGAGGGTTCTACGAGCAGTACTTC.

The genes are TRBV4-1 and TRBJ2-7; D not certain. CDR3 length equals 14 residues. Trimming took off 0 bases at V and 3 bases at J, with 9 bases between the two ends. The germline gives CDR1 MGHRA, CDR2 YSYEKL. The CDR3 sequence is CASSQDGQIYEQYF. CDR3 bases: TGCGCCAGCAGCCAAGATGGGCAGATCTACGAGCAGTACTTC.

This sequence joins TRBV7-2 and TRBJ1-1; D is possibly TRBD1 (6 bases). V gave up 5 bases and J gave up 3 bases, with 25 bases separating them. The CDR3 is 18 residues long. The V gene's germline CDR1 is SGHTA and CDR2 FQGNSA. The CDR3 region is CASSPFIMGAAGDTEAFF. The CDR3 region has the DNA TGTGCCAGCAGCCCCTTTATTATGGGGGCGGCCGGGGACACTGAAGCTTTCTTT.

This chain joins TRBV5-4 and TRBJ2-6; D call uncertain. The germline V gene encodes CDR1 SGHNT and CDR2 YYREEE (reference sequence). V lost 7 bases to trimming and J lost 0 bases, with 11 bases between them. This CDR3 contains 15 residues. CDR3: CASGTPFSGANVLTF. Here the CDR3 DNA reads TGTGCCAGCGGAACTCCGTTCTCTGGGGCCAACGTCCTGACTTTC.

This clone was counted only a few times. The CDR3: CASSYSDRGNIQYF. The CDR3, as DNA: TGTGCCAGCAGTTACTCGGACAGGGGAAACATTCAGTACTTC. The J gene is TRBJ2-4, the V gene TRBV6-6; 9 nucleotides agree with TRBD1. CDR3 length: 14 amino acids. CDR1 and CDR2 from the germline V gene are MNHNY and SVGAGI (reference sequence). V was clipped by 0 bases and J by 6 bases; unmatched bases: 0.

The gene calls are TRBV7-8 and TRBJ1-4; D remains unclear. Germline values: CDR1 SGHVS, CDR2 FQNEAQ. V was cut by 0 bases and J by 2 bases, with 16 bases left in between. The CDR3 spans 18 residues. The CDR3 loop reads CASSLAPPIRATNEKLFF. DNA of the CDR3: TGTGCCAGCAGCTTAGCGCCTCCTATAAGGGCGACTAATGAAAAACTGTTTTTT.

The chain is built from TRBV6-6 and TRBJ2-5; the match to TRBD1 covers 11 bases. The J call may be faulty, since TRBJ2-7 better matches the DNA end. Germline-derived CDR1 and CDR2 are MNHNY and SVGAGI (reference sequence). The CDR3 is 14 amino acids. The CDR3 sequence is CASSYSGTGGEQYF. The CDR3 DNA reads as TGTGCCAGCAGTTACTCCGGGACAGGGGGCGAGCAGTACTTC.